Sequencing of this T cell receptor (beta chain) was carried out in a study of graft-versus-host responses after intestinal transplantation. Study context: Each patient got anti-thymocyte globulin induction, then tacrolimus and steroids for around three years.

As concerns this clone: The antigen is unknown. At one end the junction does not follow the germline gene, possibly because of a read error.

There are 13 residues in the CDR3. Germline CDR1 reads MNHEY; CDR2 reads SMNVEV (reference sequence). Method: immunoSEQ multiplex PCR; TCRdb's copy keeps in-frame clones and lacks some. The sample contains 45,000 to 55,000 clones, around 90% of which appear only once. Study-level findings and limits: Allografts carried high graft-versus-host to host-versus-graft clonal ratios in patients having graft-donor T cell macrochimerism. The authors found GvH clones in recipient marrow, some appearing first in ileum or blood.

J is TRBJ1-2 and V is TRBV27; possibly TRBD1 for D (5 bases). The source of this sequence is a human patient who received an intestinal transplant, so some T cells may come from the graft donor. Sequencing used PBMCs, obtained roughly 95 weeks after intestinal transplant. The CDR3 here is CASSLKGLYSYTF. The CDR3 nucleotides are TGTGCCAGCAGTTTGAAGGGGCTCTATAGCTACACCTTC.